This passage covers 3 T cell receptor beta chains from one sample sequenced in a study of cytomegalovirus exposure and HLA in healthy donors (dated by TCRdb to between 2016 and 2019). The library came from the immunoSEQ multiplex PCR assay. For the multiplex PCR, a mixture combining 60 forward primers for TCR Vbeta segments and 13 reverse primers for TCR Jbeta segments was used. The source is immuneACCESS, and TCRdb retained only in-frame sequences with V and J called. Part of the clones is not carried over; for the studies checked, unresolved V genes explain less than half of this, and the remainder is unexplained. The sample table holds roughly 180,000 clones, of which 84% were seen once. The ten largest clonotypes hold 0.26% of the sample. The sequencing input was PBMCs. The receptor source for this set is a boy aged 10-17 years in good health and CMV-seronegative.

The rearrangement uses TRBV5-6 and TRBJ2-1; 8 nucleotides line up with TRBD2. The germline V gene encodes CDR1 SGHDT and CDR2 YYEEEE. The CDR3 is 15 amino acids. Germline trimming cut 4 bases from V and 6 bases from J; bases unmatched to any gene: 9. In nucleotides, the CDR3 is TGTGCCAGCAGCATAAGGAGAACTAGCGGCAATGAGCAGTTCTTC. Protein product: CASSIRRTSGNEQFF.

V usage is TRBV10-1 and J usage is TRBJ2-1; TRBD1 agrees at 10 bases. The V gene's germline CDR1 is WNHNN and CDR2 SYGVQD (reference sequence). CDR3 length equals 13 residues. The V and J ends lost 7 bases and 9 bases, in that order; junction bases with no gene match: 6. In nucleotides, the CDR3 is TGCGCCAGCACGGGACAGGGGAATAGTGAGCAGTTCTTC. Amino acid sequence: CASTGQGNSEQFF.

DNA for the CDR3: TGTGCCAGCAGCTTAAGCAGGGGCCCTGAAGCTTTCTTT. Translated: CASSLSRGPEAFF. The chain links TRBV7-9 to TRBJ1-1; perhaps TRBD1 as D (6 bases). CDR1 and CDR2 (germline): SEHNR, FQNEAQ (reference sequence). CDR3 length: 13 amino acids. The V gene lost 2 bases and the J gene lost 6 bases, with 10 bases spanning the gap.